This record concerns one T cell receptor (beta chain) sequence. Patients of the Seattle cohort, enrolled during active infection, were followed longitudinally. The sample belongs to a study of blood T cell repertoires in COVID-19. About the research overall: The United States, Italy and Spain supplied acute and convalescent COVID-19 samples.

CDR1 is SGHRS, CDR2 YFSETQ, per germline. This CDR3 is built from 14 residues. V lost 4 bases, J lost 4 bases, and 15 bases lay in between. Authors' data handling: Amplification with reference gene primers provided the estimates of nucleated cell counts. Libraries were prepared by immunoSEQ multiplex PCR; TCRdb keeps only in-frame clonotypes and omits some of them. The V and J calls and the clone size are those of that table, but D and trimming were determined from the DNA. The profile shows some 120,000 clones, roughly nine tenths of them singletons. The clonotype was recovered from a man between 60 and 75 years old with COVID-19, enrolled during active disease. Specimen: peripheral blood. J is TRBJ2-7 and V is TRBV5-1; D is possibly TRBD1 (6 bases). The DNA for the CDR3 is TGCGCCAGCAGCGTACAGGGTGTATCGTACGAGCAGTACTTC. Protein product: CASSVQGVSYEQYF. The full variable domain, rest sourced from reference TRBV5-1 and TRBJ2-7, is KAGVTQTPRYLIKTRGQQVTLSCSPISGHRSVSWYQQTPGQGLQFLFEYFSETQRNKGNFPGRFSGRQFSNSRSEMNVSTLELGDSALYLCASSVQGVSYEQYFGPGTRLTVT.